This is a list of T cell receptor beta chains from one sample in a study of blood T cell repertoires in COVID-19. Repertoires were generated with immunoSEQ multiplex PCR, while TCRdb's copy carries only in-frame clones and drops some. The table lists some 200,000 clones, roughly 80% of them singletons. The material sequenced was peripheral blood. The receptors were gathered from a woman in her 70s with COVID-19, enrolled during active disease. CDR3s include the opening cysteine and the closing phenylalanine or tryptophan. A D gene is named only where the DNA matches it firmly. A clone size is listed for some rows: how often the clone was seen (once, few, many), or a class if it is expanded.

D gene,clone size,V gene,J gene,CDR3 protein,CDR3 DNA
-,-,TRBV29-1,TRBJ1-3,CSVTEHSGNTIYF,TGCAGCGTGACAGAGCACTCTGGAAACACCATATATTTT
-,-,TRBV2,TRBJ2-7,CASTWDGSSYEQYF,TGTGCCAGCACTTGGGACGGGAGCTCCTACGAGCAGTACTTC
TRBD1,-,TRBV15,TRBJ1-1,CATSRDRGQEAFF,TGTGCCACCAGCAGAGATCGGGGACAGGAAGCTTTCTTT
TRBD1,-,TRBV6-2/TRBV6-3,TRBJ1-5,CASSYSGVGTGGIQPQHF,TGTGCCAGCAGTTACTCGGGTGTGGGGACAGGGGGGATTCAGCCCCAGCATTTT
-,-,TRBV6-2/TRBV6-3,TRBJ2-5,CASSYTHDKAHQETQYF,TGTGCCAGCAGTTACACCCACGACAAGGCTCATCAAGAGACCCAGTACTTC
TRBD2,once,TRBV7-2,TRBJ2-1,CASSFSGLAGNEQFF,TGTGCCAGCAGCTTTTCGGGACTAGCAGGCAATGAGCAGTTCTTC
-,-,TRBV12-3/TRBV12-4,TRBJ1-5,CASSSGFQPQHF,TGTGCCAGCAGTTCAGGGTTTCAGCCCCAGCATTTT
-,-,TRBV7-9,TRBJ2-1,CASSFGQTIGDEQFF,TGTGCCAGCAGCTTTGGACAGACTATAGGCGATGAGCAGTTCTTC
-,-,TRBV15,TRBJ1-2,CATSQGTYGYTF,TGTGCCACCTCGCAGGGGACCTATGGCTACACCTTC
TRBD2,-,TRBV2,TRBJ2-1,CASAFSGSNEQFF,TGTGCCAGTGCCTTTAGCGGGAGTAATGAGCAGTTCTTC
TRBD2,-,TRBV2,TRBJ2-7,CASSRGVIYEQYF,TGTGCCAGCAGTCGGGGGGTCATCTACGAGCAGTACTTC
TRBD1,-,TRBV19,TRBJ1-1,CASSKGATEAFF,TGTGCCAGTAGCAAGGGGGCCACTGAAGCTTTCTTT
TRBD2,-,TRBV19,TRBJ2-5,CASSIAGAPETQYF,TGTGCCAGTAGTATTGCGGGAGCGCCAGAGACCCAGTACTTC
TRBD2,-,TRBV5-1,TRBJ2-7,CASSLVTSGSHEQYF,TGCGCCAGCAGCTTGGTGACTAGCGGGAGCCACGAGCAGTACTTC
-,-,TRBV30,TRBJ1-2,CAWSVRGARGYTF,TGTGCCTGGAGTGTACGGGGGGCGCGTGGCTACACCTTC
TRBD2,-,TRBV7-2,TRBJ2-7,CASSSLAGVGSYEQYF,TGTGCCAGCAGCTCCCTAGCGGGAGTAGGGTCCTACGAGCAGTACTTC
TRBD1,few,TRBV5-1,TRBJ1-5,CASSTGQGNQPQHF,TGCGCCAGCAGCACCGGACAGGGGAATCAGCCCCAGCATTTT
-,-,TRBV7-3,TRBJ2-2,CASSLGRGSRNTGELFF,TGTGCCAGCAGCTTAGGGAGGGGGAGTCGGAACACCGGGGAGCTGTTTTTT
-,-,TRBV28,TRBJ2-1,CASSFPYPGNEQFF,TGTGCCAGCAGTTTTCCGTACCCCGGCAATGAGCAGTTCTTC
-,-,TRBV7-2,TRBJ1-5,CASSLDLNQPQHF,TGTGCCAGCAGCTTAGACCTAAATCAGCCCCAGCATTTT
-,-,TRBV19,TRBJ2-3,CASSVLVGTDTQYF,TGTGCCAGTTCGGTCCTCGTAGGCACAGATACGCAGTATTTT
TRBD1,-,TRBV5-6,TRBJ1-5,CASSSTGVGNQPQHF,TGTGCCAGCAGCTCGACAGGGGTCGGCAATCAGCCCCAGCATTTT
-,-,TRBV7-9,TRBJ2-2,CASSFSAGELFF,TGTGCCAGCAGCTTCTCGGCCGGGGAGCTGTTTTTT
TRBD1,-,TRBV28,TRBJ1-1,CASNLDRGNTEAFF,TGTGCCAGCAACCTAGACAGGGGTAACACTGAAGCTTTCTTT
TRBD2,-,TRBV12-3/TRBV12-4,TRBJ2-1,CASSFSGKGEQFF,TGTGCCAGCAGTTTTAGCGGGAAGGGTGAGCAGTTCTTC
TRBD2,many,TRBV2,TRBJ2-7,CAGGWRENDEQYF,TGTGCCGGTGGATGGCGGGAGAACGACGAGCAGTACTTC
TRBD2,-,TRBV11-3,TRBJ2-5,CASSLGVAGGPEGIQYF,TGTGCCAGCAGCCTTGGTGTAGCGGGAGGGCCGGAGGGGATCCAGTACTTC
-,-,TRBV5-6,TRBJ1-2,CASRRTHGYTF,TGTGCCAGCAGGAGGACACATGGCTACACCTTC
TRBD1,-,TRBV10-3,TRBJ1-4,CAISSGGTNEKLFF,TGTGCCATCAGTTCAGGGGGAACTAATGAAAAACTGTTTTTT